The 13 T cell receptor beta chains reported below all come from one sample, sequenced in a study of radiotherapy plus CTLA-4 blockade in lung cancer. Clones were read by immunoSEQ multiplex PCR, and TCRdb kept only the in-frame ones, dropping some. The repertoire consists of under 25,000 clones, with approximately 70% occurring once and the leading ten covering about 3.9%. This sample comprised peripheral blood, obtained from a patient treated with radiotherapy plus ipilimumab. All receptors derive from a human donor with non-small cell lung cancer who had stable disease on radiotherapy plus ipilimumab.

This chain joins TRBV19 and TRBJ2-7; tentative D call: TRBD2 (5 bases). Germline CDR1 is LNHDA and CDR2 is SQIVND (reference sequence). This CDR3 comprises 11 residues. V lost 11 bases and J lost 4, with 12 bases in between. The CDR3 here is CAQRRPYEQYF. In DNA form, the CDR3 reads TGTGCCCAGCGGAGGCCTTACGAGCAGTACTTC.

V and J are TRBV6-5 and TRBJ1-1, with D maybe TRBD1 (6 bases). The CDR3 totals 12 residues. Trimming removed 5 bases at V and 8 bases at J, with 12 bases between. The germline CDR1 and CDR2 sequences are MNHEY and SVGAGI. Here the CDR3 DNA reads TGTGCCAGCAGTAATACCGGGACAGAAGCTTTCTTT. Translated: CASSNTGTEAFF.

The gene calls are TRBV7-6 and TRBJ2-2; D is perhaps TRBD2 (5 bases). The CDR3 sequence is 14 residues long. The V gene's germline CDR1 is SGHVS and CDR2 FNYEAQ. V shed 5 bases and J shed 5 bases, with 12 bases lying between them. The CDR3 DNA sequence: TGTGCCAGCAGCGCCCGGCCGGGAACCGGGGAGCTGTTTTTT. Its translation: CASSARPGTGELFF.

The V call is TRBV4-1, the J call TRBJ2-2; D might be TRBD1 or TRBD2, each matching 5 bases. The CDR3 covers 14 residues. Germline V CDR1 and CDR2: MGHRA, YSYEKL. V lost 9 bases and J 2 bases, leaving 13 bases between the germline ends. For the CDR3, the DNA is TGCGCCAGTCACCCGGGACCAAACACCGGGGAGCTGTTTTTT. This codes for CASHPGPNTGELFF.

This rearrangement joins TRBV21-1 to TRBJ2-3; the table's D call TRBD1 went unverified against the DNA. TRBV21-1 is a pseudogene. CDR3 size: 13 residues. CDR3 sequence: CASSEGTGGTQYF. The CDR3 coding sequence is TGTGCCAGCAGCGAAGGGACAGGTGGTACGCAGTATTTT.

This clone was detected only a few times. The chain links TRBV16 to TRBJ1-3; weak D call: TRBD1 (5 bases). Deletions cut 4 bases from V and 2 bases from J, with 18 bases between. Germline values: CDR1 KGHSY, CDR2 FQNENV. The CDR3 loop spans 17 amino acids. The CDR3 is CASSRGTGFQAGNTIYF. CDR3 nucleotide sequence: TGTGCCAGCAGCCGGGGGACGGGGTTTCAAGCTGGAAACACCATATATTTT.

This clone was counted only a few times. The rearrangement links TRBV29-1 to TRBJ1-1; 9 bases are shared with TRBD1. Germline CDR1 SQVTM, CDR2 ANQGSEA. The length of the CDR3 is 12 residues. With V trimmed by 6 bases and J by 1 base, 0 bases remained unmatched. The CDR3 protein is CSVGQGNTEAFF. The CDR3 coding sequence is TGCAGCGTGGGACAGGGGAACACTGAAGCTTTCTTT.

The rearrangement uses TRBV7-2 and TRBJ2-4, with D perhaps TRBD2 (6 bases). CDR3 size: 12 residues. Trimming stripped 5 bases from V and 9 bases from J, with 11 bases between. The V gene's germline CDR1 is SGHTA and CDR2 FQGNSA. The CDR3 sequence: CASSPGGAIQYF. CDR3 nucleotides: TGTGCCAGCAGCCCCGGAGGGGCCATTCAGTACTTC.

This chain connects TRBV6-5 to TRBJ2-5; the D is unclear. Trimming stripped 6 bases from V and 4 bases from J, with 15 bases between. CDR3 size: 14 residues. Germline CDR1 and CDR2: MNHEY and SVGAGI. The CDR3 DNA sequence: TGTGCCAGCAGCCTACCTAGAGTCGGAGAGACCCAGTACTTC. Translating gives CASSLPRVGETQYF.

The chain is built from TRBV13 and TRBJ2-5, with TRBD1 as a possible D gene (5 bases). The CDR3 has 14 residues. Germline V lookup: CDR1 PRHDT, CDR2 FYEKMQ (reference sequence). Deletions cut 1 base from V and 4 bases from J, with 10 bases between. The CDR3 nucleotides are TGTGCCAGCAGCTTAGAGTCAGGGCGAGAGACCCAGTACTTC. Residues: CASSLESGRETQYF.

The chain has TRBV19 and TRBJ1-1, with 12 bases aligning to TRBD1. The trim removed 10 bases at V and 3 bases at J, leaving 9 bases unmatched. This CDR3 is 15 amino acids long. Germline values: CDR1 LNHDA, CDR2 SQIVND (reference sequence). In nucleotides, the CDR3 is TGTGCCACTAGCGGGACAGGGGGCCGGTACACTGAAGCTTTCTTT. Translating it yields CATSGTGGRYTEAFF.

The CDR3 sequence is CASRGDSYGYTF. The CDR3 nucleotides are TGTGCCAGCAGAGGGGATAGCTATGGCTACACCTTC. The chain links TRBV5-4 to TRBJ1-2; perhaps TRBD1 as D (5 bases). The germline V gene encodes CDR1 SGHNT and CDR2 YYREEE (reference sequence). V dropped 5 bases and J dropped 4 bases, with 9 bases sitting between them. This CDR3 has 12 amino acids.

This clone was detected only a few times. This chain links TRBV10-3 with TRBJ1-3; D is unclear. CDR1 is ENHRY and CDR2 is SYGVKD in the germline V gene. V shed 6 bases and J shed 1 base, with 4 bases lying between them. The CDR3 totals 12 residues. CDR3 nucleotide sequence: TGTGCCATCAGAGATTCTGGAAACACCATATATTTT. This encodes CAIRDSGNTIYF.